This T cell receptor beta chain is from a study of shared clonotypes between healthy human individuals. V was clipped by 6 bases and J by 2 bases, with 23 bases between them. Looked up from germline, CDR1 is SQVTM and CDR2 is ANQGSEA. The length of the CDR3 is 17 residues. Naive CD8 cells lacked CD45RO and underwent positive selection for CCR7, leaving out terminally differentiated effector memory CD45RA+ cells. For sorted subsets, 200 ng DNA per replicate equaled 30,000 or so T cell genomes. Sequencing used immunoSEQ multiplex PCR; TCRdb keeps in-frame clones, though not all of them. The sample contains about 2.2 million clones, 90% to 95% of which appear only once.

The source material was naive CD8+ T cells from PBMCs. The chain links TRBV29-1 to TRBJ2-1, with TRBD2 as a possible D gene (7 bases). The receptor's source is a man younger than 35 in good health. Some clones in this sample may be carry-over from other donors' samples. CDR3 DNA sequence: TGCAGCGTCCAGGGGTTGGCGGGAGCTATCCCCTACAATGAGCAGTTCTTC. Translation: CSVQGLAGAIPYNEQFF.